Listed here are 2 T cell receptor beta chains from one sample, sequenced in a study of cytomegalovirus exposure and HLA in healthy donors (dated by TCRdb to 2016 to 2017). The receptor library was made with the immunoSEQ multiplex PCR assay. For the multiplex PCR, a mixture combining 60 forward primers for TCR Vbeta segments and 13 reverse primers for TCR Jbeta segments was used. TCRdb holds this immuneACCESS table with in-frame rearrangements only. Some clones are missing; in checked studies, unresolved V genes explain under half, and the rest has no known cause. The sample includes some 100,000 clones, with over 65% observed a single time. Roughly 11% of the sample is in the top ten clones. Input material: PBMCs. These receptors all come from a woman aged 50 to 60 in good health and CMV-seropositive.

The chain employs TRBV5-1 and TRBJ2-1; TRBD2 matches at 12 bases. This CDR3 region has 17 residues. Germline V gene data show CDR1 as SGHRS and CDR2 as YFSETQ. After removal of 3 bases from V and 7 bases from J, the junction contained 11 bases not matched to a gene. The CDR3 region is CASSSMVTSGSGNEQFF. The CDR3 bases are TGCGCCAGCAGCTCCATGGTGACTAGCGGGAGCGGGAATGAGCAGTTCTTC.

A single count supports this clone. The chain recombines TRBV30 with TRBJ2-5, with a possible D match to TRBD1 (7 bases). Germline CDR1 and CDR2: GTSNPN and SVGIG (reference sequence). The CDR3 contains 17 residues. V lost 0 bases and J 0 bases, leaving 17 bases between the germline ends. The CDR3 here is CAWSVGAGGKYQETQYF. The CDR3 DNA follows: TGTGCCTGGAGTGTCGGGGCAGGGGGGAAGTACCAAGAGACCCAGTACTTC.